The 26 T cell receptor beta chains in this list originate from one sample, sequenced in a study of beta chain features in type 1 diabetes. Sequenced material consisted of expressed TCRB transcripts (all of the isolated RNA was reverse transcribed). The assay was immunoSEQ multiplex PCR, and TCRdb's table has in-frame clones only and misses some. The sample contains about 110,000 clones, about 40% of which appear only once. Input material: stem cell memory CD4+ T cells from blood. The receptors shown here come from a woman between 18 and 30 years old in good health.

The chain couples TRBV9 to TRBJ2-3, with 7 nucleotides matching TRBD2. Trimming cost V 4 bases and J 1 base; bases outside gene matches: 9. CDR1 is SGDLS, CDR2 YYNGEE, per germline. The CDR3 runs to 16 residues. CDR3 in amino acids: CASSTRYAGGTDTQYF. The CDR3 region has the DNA TGTGCCAGCAGCACACGGTACGCGGGGGGCACAGATACGCAGTATTTT. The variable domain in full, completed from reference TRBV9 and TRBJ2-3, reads DSGVTQTPKHLITATGQRVTLRCSPRSGDLSVYWYQQSLDQGLQFLIQYYNGEERAKGNILERFSAQQFPDLHSELNLSSLELGDSALYFCASSTRYAGGTDTQYFGPGTRLTVL.

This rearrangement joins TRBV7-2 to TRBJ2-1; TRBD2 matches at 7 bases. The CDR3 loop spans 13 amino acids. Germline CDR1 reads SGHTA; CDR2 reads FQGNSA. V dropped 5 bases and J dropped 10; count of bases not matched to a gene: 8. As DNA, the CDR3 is TGTGCCAGCAGCCAACTAGCGAGGCGGGAGCAGTTCTTC. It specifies CASSQLARREQFF.

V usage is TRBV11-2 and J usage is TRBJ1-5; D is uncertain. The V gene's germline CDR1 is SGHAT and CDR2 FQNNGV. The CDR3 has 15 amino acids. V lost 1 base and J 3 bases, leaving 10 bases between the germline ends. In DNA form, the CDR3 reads TGTGCCAGCAGCTTAGTGGGAGTGAACAATCAGCCCCAGCATTTT. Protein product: CASSLVGVNNQPQHF.

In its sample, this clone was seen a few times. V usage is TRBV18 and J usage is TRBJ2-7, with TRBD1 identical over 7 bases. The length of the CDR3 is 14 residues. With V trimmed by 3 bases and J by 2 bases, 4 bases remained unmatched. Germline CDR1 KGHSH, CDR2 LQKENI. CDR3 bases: TGTGCCAGCTCACCCTGGGACAGCACCTACGAGCAGTACTTC. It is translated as CASSPWDSTYEQYF.

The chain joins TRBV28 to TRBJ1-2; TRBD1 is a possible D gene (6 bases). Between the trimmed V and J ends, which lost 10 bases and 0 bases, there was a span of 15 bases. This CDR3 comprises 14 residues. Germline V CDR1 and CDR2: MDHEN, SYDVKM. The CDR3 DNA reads TGTGCCACCGACAGGCGACTACCTAACTATGGCTACACCTTC. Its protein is CATDRRLPNYGYTF.

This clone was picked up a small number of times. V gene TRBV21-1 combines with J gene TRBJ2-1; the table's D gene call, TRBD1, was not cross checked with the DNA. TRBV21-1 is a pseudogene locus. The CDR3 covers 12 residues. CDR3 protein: CARGDSHNEQFF. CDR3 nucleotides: TGTGCCAGGGGGGACAGCCACAATGAGCAGTTCTTC.

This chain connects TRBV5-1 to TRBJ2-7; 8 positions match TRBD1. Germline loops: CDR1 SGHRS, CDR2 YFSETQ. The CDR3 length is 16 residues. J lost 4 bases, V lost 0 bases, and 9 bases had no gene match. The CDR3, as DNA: TGCGCCAGCAGCTTGGGGCCAGGGGGCGGTTTATACGAGCAGTACTTC. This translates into CASSLGPGGGLYEQYF.

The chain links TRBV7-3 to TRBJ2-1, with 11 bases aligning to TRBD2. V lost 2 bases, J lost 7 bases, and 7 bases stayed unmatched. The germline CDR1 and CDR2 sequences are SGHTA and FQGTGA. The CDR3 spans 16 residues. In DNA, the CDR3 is TGTGCCAGCAGCTTACCCCTACTAGCGGGAGTGAATGAGCAGTTCTTC. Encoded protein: CASSLPLLAGVNEQFF.

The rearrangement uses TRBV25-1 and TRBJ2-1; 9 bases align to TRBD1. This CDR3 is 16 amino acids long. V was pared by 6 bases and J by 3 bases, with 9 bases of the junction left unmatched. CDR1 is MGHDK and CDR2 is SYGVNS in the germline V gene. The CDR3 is CASRPNSGQGYNEQFF. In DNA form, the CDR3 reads TGTGCCAGCAGACCTAATTCGGGACAGGGCTACAATGAGCAGTTCTTC.

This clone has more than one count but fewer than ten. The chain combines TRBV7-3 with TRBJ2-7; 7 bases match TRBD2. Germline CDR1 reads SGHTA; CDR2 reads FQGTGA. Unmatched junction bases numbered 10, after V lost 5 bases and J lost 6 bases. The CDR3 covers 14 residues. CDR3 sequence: CASSQQAGPGEQYF. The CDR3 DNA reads TGTGCCAGCAGCCAACAAGCGGGGCCAGGCGAGCAGTACTTC.

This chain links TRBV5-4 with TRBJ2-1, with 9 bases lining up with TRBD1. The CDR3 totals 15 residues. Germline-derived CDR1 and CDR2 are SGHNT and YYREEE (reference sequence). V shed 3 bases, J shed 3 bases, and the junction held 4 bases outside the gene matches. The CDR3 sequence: CASSSDRGGYNEQFF. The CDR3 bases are TGTGCCAGCAGCTCGGACAGGGGAGGCTACAATGAGCAGTTCTTC.

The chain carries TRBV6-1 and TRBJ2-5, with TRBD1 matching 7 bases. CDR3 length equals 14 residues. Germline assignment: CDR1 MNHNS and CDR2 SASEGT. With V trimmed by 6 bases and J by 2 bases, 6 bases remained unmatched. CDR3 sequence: CASRSGQLQETQYF. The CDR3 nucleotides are TGTGCCAGCAGATCGGGACAGCTACAAGAGACCCAGTACTTC.

CDR3: CASSLAGTRGTDEQFF. As DNA, the CDR3 is TGCGCCAGCAGCTTGGCCGGGACTAGAGGTACAGATGAGCAGTTCTTC. V gene TRBV5-1 combines with J gene TRBJ2-1; TRBD2 aligns across 8 bases. The V segment lost 0 bases and the J segment 8 bases; nucleotides outside the gene matches: 10. The CDR3 totals 16 residues. Germline V gene sequence: CDR1 SGHRS, CDR2 YFSETQ.

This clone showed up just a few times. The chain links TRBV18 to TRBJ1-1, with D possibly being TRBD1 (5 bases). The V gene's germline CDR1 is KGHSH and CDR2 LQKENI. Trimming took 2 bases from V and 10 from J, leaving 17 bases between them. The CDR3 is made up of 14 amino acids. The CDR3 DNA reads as TGTGCCAGCTCACCAGTCAGGGATGGATCAGGAGCTTTCTTT. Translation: CASSPVRDGSGAFF.

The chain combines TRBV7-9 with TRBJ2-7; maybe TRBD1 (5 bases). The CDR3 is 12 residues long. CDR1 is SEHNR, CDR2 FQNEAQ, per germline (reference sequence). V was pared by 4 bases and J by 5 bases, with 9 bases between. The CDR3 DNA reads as TGTGCCAGCAGCTCGTGGGGCCACGAGCAGTACTTC. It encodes CASSSWGHEQYF.

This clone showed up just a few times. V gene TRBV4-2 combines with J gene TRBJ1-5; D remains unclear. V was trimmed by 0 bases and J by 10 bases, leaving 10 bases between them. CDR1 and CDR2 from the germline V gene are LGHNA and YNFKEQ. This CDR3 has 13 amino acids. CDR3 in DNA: TGTGCCAGCAGCCAAGACACGGGTTTCCCCCAGCATTTT. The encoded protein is CASSQDTGFPQHF.

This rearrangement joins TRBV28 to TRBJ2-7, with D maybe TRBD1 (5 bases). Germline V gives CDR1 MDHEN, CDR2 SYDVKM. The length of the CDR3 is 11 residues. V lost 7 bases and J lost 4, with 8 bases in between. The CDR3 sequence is CASIQGYEQYF. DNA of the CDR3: TGTGCCAGCATCCAGGGTTACGAGCAGTACTTC.

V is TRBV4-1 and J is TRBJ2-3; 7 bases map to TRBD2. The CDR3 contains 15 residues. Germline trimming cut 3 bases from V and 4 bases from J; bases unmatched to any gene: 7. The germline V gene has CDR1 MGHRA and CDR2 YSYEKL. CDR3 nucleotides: TGCGCCAGCAGCCATGGACTAGGCAGTTCAGATACGCAGTATTTT. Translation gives CASSHGLGSSDTQYF.

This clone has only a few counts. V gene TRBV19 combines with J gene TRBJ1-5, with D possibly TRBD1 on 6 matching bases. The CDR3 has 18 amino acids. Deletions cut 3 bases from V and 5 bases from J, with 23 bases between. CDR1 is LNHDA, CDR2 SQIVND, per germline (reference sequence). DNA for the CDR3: TGTGCCAGTAGTATGGCAGGGGCCTCACTATTGGGGTATCAGCCCCAGCATTTT. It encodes CASSMAGASLLGYQPQHF.

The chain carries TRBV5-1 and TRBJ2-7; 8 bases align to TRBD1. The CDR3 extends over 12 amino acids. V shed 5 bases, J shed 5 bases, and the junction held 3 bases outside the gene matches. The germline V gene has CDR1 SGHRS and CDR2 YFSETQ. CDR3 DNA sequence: TGCGCCAGCAGTGAGGACAGGGACGAGCAGTACTTC. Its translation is CASSEDRDEQYF.

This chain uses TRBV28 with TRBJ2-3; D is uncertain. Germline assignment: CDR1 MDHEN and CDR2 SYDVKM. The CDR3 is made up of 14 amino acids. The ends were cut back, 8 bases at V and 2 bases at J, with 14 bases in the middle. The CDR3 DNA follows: TGTGCCAGCCTGAGGAGATTTCACACAGATACGCAGTATTTT. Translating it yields CASLRRFHTDTQYF.

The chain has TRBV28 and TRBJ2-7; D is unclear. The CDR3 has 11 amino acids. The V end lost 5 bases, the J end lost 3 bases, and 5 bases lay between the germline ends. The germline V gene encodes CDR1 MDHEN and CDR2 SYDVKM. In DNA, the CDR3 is TGTGCCAGCAGTCGGTACTACGAGCAGTACTTC. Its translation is CASSRYYEQYF.

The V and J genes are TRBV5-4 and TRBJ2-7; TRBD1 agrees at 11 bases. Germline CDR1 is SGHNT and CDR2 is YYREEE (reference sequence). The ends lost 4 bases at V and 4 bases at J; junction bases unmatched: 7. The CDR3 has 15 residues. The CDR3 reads CASSGGTGGTYEQYF. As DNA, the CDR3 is TGTGCCAGCAGCGGGGGGACAGGGGGTACGTACGAGCAGTACTTC.

The CDR3 spells CSVSRGLVPEAFF. The CDR3 nucleotides are TGCAGCGTAAGCCGGGGGTTGGTCCCTGAAGCTTTCTTT. The chain couples TRBV29-1 to TRBJ1-1; the D gene is possibly TRBD1 (5 bases). The germline V and J ends were trimmed by 6 bases and 6 bases, with 17 bases remaining between them. The length of the CDR3 is 13 residues. Germline CDR1 is SQVTM and CDR2 is ANQGSEA.

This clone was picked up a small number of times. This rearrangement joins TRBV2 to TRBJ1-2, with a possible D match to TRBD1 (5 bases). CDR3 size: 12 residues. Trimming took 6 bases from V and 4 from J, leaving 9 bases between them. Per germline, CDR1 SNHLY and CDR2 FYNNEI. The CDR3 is CASSRQTYGYTF. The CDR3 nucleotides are TGTGCCAGCAGCCGACAGACCTATGGCTACACCTTC. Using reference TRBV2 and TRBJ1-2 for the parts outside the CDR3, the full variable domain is EPEVTQTPSHQVTQMGQEVILRCVPISNHLYFYWYRQILGQKVEFLVSFYNNEISEKSEIFDDQFSVERPDGSNFTLKIRSTKLEDSAMYFCASSRQTYGYTFGSGTRLTVV.

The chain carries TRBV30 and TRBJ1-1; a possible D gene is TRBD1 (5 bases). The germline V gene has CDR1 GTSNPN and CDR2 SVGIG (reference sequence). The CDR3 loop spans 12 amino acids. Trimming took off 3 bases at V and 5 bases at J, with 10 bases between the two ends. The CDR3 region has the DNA TGTGCCTGGAGGAAGGGGCGAACTGAAGCTTTCTTT. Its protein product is CAWRKGRTEAFF.